This entry features one T cell receptor (beta chain) sequence. Antigen specificity is unknown. Use of 60 Vbeta and 13 Jbeta primers characterized the PCR. TCRdb's copy holds only in-frame clones and misses some; the assay was immunoSEQ multiplex PCR. Of 190,000 or so clones detected, 75% to 85% appear once; the ten largest clones hold 0.65%. These data originate in a study of cytomegalovirus exposure and HLA in healthy donors. Study-wide findings and caveats: TCR beta V segments were, for the most part, productive about 90% or about 30% of the time in an earlier analysis. At a 0.05 false discovery rate, a later analysis found some 18,000 TCR beta sequences to be associated with HLA alleles. CMV antigen specificity was confirmed in vitro for a few CMV-associated chains.

The receptor comes from a boy between 10 and 17 years old in good health and CMV-seronegative. The sample consisted of PBMCs.

The CDR3 spells CAISDRDKYNEQFF. The CDR3 region has the DNA TGTGCCATCAGTGACCGGGACAAATACAATGAGCAGTTCTTC. The rearrangement joins TRBV10-3 to TRBJ2-1, with D possibly matching TRBD1 (6 bases). CDR1 is ENHRY and CDR2 is SYGVKD in the germline V gene. The V gene lost 3 bases and the J gene lost 4 bases, with 10 bases spanning the gap. This CDR3 has 14 amino acids.